This T cell receptor beta chain was sequenced during a study of cytomegalovirus exposure and HLA in healthy donors. Notes on the study in general: TCR beta V segments were, for the most part, productive about 90% or about 30% of the time in an earlier analysis.

About this clone itself: Its antigen is undetermined.

PCR amplification relied on 60 Vbeta primers (plus 13 Jbeta primers). This table comes from immunoSEQ multiplex PCR, and its TCRdb copy is limited to in-frame clones, with some not included. Here the sample spans around 90,000 clones, around nine tenths being singletons. The sample was PBMCs. The receptor's source is a man between 25 and 39 years old in good health and CMV-seropositive.

The CDR3 sequence is CASSPGLAGGPGTDTQYF. CDR3 nucleotides: TGTGCCAGCAGCCCGGGACTAGCGGGAGGGCCGGGGACAGATACGCAGTATTTT. J is TRBJ2-3 and V is TRBV4-2, with 16 bases lining up with TRBD2. The junction had 7 bases not matched to a gene; V was cut back by 4 bases and J by 3 bases. Germline V gene lookup returns CDR1 LGHNA and CDR2 YNFKEQ. This CDR3 has 18 amino acids.